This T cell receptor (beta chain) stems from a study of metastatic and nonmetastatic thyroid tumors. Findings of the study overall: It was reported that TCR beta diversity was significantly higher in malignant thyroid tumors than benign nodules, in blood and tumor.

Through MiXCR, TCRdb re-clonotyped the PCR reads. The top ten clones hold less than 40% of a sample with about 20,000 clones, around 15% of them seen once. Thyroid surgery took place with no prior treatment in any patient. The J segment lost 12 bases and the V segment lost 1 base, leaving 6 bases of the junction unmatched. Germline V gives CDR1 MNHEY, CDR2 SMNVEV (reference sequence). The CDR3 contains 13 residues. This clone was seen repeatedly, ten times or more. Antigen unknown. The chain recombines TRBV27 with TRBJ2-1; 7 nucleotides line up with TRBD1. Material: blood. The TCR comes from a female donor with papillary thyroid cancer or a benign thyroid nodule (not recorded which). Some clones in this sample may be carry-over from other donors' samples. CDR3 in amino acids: CASSLLGGAPQFF. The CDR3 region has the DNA TGTGCCAGCAGTTTATTAGGGGGCGCACCGCAGTTCTTC.